This T cell receptor beta chain was identified during a study of neoadjuvant nivolumab and ipilimumab in lung cancer. General study points: Only two of four nivolumab-treated tumors gained richness and clonality by surgery. Only a small number of samples underwent TCR sequencing. Blood richness before therapy tracked richness in tumors resected after neoadjuvant therapy. Compared with tumor-adjacent uninvolved lung, resected tumors showed greater richness and clonality.

The CDR3 loop spans 16 amino acids. V lost 1 base, J lost 3 bases, and 8 bases stayed unmatched. The germline gives CDR1 KGHSH, CDR2 LQKENI. Sequenced by immunoSEQ multiplex PCR; TCRdb stores in-frame clones only, minus some. Among 30,000 or so clones, more than 80% were seen once, and the ten largest hold 5.1%. Notes on this clone: What it binds is unknown.

Sequences were derived from tumor tissue, sampled after neoadjuvant nivolumab, alone or with ipilimumab, at or shortly before surgery. This clonotype was obtained from an adult with non-small cell lung cancer. The rearrangement links TRBV18 to TRBJ2-7; TRBD1 matches 8 bases. CDR3 DNA sequence: TGTGCCAGCTCACCACAGGAGACAGGGGCACGCTACGAGCAGTACTTC. The encoded protein is CASSPQETGARYEQYF.